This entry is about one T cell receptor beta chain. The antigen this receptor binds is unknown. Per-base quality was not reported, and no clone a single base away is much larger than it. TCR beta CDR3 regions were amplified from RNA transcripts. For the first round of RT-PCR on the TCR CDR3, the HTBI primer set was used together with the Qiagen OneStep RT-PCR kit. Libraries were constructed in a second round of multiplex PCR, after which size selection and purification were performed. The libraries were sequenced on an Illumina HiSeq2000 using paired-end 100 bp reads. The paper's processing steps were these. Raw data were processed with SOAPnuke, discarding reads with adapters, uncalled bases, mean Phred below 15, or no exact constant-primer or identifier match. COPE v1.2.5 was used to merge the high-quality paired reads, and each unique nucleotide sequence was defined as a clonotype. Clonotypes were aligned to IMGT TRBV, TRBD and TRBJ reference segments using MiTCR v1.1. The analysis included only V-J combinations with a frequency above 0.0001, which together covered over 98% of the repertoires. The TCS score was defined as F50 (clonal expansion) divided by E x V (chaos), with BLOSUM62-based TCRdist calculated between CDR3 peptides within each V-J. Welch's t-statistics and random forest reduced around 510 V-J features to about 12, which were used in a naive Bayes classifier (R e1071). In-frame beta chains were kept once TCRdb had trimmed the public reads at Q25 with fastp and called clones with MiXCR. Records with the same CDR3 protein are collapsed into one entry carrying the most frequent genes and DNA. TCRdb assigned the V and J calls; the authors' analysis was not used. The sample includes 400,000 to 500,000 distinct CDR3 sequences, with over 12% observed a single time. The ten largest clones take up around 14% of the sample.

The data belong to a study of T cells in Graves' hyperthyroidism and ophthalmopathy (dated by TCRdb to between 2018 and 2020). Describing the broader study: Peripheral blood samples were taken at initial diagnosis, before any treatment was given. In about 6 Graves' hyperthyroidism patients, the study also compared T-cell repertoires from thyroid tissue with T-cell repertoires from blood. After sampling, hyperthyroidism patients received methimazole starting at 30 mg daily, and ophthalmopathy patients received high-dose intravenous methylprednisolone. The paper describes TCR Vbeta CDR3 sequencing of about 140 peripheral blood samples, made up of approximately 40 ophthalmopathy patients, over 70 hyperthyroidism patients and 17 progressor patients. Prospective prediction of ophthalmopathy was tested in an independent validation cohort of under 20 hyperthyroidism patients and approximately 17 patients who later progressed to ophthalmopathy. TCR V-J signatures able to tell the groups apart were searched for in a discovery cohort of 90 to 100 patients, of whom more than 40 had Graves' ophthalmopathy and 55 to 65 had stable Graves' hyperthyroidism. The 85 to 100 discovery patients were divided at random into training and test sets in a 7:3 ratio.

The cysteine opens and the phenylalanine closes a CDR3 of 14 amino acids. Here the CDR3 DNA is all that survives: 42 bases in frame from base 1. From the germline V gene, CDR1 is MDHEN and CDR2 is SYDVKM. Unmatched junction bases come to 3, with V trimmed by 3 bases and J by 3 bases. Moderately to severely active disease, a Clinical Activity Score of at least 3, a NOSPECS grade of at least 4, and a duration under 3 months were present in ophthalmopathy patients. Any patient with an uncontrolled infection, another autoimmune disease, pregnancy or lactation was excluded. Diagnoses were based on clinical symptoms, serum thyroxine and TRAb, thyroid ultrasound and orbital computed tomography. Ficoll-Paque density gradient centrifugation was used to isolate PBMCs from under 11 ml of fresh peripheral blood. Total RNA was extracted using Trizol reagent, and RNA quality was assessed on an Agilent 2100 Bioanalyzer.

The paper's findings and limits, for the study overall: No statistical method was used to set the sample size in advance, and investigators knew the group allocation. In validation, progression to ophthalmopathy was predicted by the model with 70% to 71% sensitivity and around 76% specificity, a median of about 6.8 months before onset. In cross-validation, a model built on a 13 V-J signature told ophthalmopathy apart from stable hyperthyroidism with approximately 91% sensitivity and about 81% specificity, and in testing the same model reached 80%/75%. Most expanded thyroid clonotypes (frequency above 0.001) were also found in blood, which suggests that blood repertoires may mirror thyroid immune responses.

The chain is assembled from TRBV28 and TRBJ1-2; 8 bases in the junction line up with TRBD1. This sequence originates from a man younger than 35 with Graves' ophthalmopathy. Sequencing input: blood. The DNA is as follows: TGTGCCAGCAGTTTCGGACAGGGCCACTATGGCTACACCTTC. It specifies CASSFGQGHYGYTF.